This T cell receptor beta chain came from a study of cytotoxic CD8 clonotypes in ibrutinib-treated CLL. General study findings and limits: Clonality measured at baseline exceeded age-matched healthy donors, tracking circulating CD8+ T-cell counts. Clonality went higher at ibrutinib response and then dropped back toward baseline at progression.

Profiled with immunoSEQ multiplex PCR; TCRdb holds only in-frame clones, not every one. Among some 130,000 clones, approximately 85% were seen once, and the ten largest hold around 2%. Note on this clone: Its specificity is unknown.

Looked up from germline, CDR1 is SNHLY and CDR2 is FYNNEI. V lost 7 bases and J 1 base, leaving 13 bases between the germline ends. The CDR3 consists of 14 residues. The rearrangement links TRBV2 to TRBJ2-5; weak D call: TRBD1 (6 bases). The sample in question was PBMCs, obtained after 24 months of ibrutinib treatment. This receptor was taken from a human donor with chronic lymphocytic leukemia. The CDR3 DNA sequence: TGTGCCAGCATTTACAGGGCACTCCAAGAGACCCAGTACTTC. Protein product: CASIYRALQETQYF.